Following are 31 T cell receptor beta chains from one sample sequenced in a study of cytotoxic CD8 clonotypes in ibrutinib-treated CLL. Produced via immunoSEQ multiplex PCR; TCRdb's table is partial and in-frame only. This table holds over 30,000 clones, 65% to 70% found once. This specimen was PBMCs, taken at disease progression, from a patient treated with ibrutinib. All receptors derive from a human donor with chronic lymphocytic leukemia.

This chain links TRBV7-3 with TRBJ1-2; D is possibly TRBD1 (6 bases). Germline-derived CDR1 and CDR2 are SGHTA and FQGTGA. The V end lost 5 bases, the J end lost 7 bases, and 38 bases lay between the germline ends. The CDR3 totals 21 residues. The CDR3 DNA sequence: TGTGCCAGCAGCCCCCCGGGTAGGGGGGTACCAACTTTCAGCGCGGTAGCTGGCTACACCTTC. Protein product: CASSPPGRGVPTFSAVAGYTF.

This clone is labeled as medium-sized. V usage is TRBV4-1 and J usage is TRBJ2-2; TRBD1 aligns across 8 bases. Trimming cost V 4 bases and J 1 base; bases outside gene matches: 5. Germline CDR1 is MGHRA and CDR2 is YSYEKL. The CDR3 loop spans 16 amino acids. The CDR3 sequence is CASSLRTGKNTGELFF. CDR3 nucleotide sequence: TGCGCCAGCAGCCTCCGGACAGGGAAGAACACCGGGGAGCTGTTTTTT.

The rearrangement uses TRBV5-4 and TRBJ2-7; no clear D. Looked up from germline, CDR1 is SGHNT and CDR2 is YYREEE (reference sequence). The CDR3 has 16 residues. V was cut by 2 bases and J by 4 bases, with 19 bases left in between. CDR3 coding DNA: TGTGCCAGCAGCTTACCCGACATTTCCTTCGATTACGAGCAGTACTTC. This translates into CASSLPDISFDYEQYF.

This chain uses TRBV27 with TRBJ2-4; D remains ambiguous. Germline CDR1 is MNHEY and CDR2 is SMNVEV (reference sequence). The CDR3 totals 15 residues. Trimming stripped 5 bases from V and 3 bases from J, with 14 bases between. This CDR3 reads CASSNAQEYKNIQYF. Written as DNA, the CDR3 is TGTGCCAGCAGTAACGCCCAAGAATACAAAAACATTCAGTACTTC.

The chain uses TRBV7-9 and TRBJ1-5, with D unresolved. The CDR3 spans 14 residues. V was trimmed by 1 base and J by 5 bases, leaving 9 bases between them. Per the germline V gene, CDR1 is SEHNR and CDR2 is FQNEAQ (reference sequence). CDR3 sequence (DNA): TGTGCCAGCAGCTTAGATAACGGATATCAGCCCCAGCATTTT. Protein product: CASSLDNGYQPQHF.

This clone was counted at least ten times. The chain uses TRBV5-6 and TRBJ2-2, with D possibly TRBD1 on 5 matching bases. This CDR3 has 12 amino acids. Trimming took 4 bases from V and 6 from J, leaving 7 bases between them. Germline CDR1 SGHDT, CDR2 YYEEEE. The CDR3 DNA is TGTGCCAGCAGCGCAGGGTCCGGGGAGCTGTTTTTT. Protein sequence: CASSAGSGELFF.

The chain has TRBV11-2 and TRBJ2-2, with 8 bases lining up with TRBD1. This CDR3 is 16 amino acids long. CDR1 and CDR2 (germline): SGHAT, FQNNGV. After removal of 5 bases from V and 0 bases from J, the junction contained 5 bases not matched to a gene. The CDR3 DNA sequence: TGTGCCAGCAGCGTCGGACAGGGTACGAACACCGGGGAGCTGTTTTTT. Protein product: CASSVGQGTNTGELFF. Combining the CDR3 with reference TRBV11-2 and TRBJ2-2 gives the whole variable domain EAGVAQSPRYKIIEKRQSVAFWCNPISGHATLYWYQQILGQGPKLLIQFQNNGVVDDSQLPKDRFSAERLKGVDSTLKIQPAKLEDSAVYLCASSVGQGTNTGELFFGEGSRLTVL.

J is TRBJ2-7 and V is TRBV19, with 8 bases lining up with TRBD1. Germline V gives CDR1 LNHDA, CDR2 SQIVND (reference sequence). This CDR3 is 15 amino acids long. V lost 3 bases and J lost 0; bases outside the gene matches: 4. The CDR3 DNA reads TGTGCCAGTAGTATGGGAACAGGGGGCTCCTACGAGCAGTACTTC. Translating it yields CASSMGTGGSYEQYF.

The chain recombines TRBV28 with TRBJ2-7; 11 bases agree with TRBD2. The V gene end was trimmed by 2 bases and the J gene end by 4 bases; junction bases not matched to a gene: 10. CDR3 length: 17 amino acids. Germline values: CDR1 MDHEN, CDR2 SYDVKM. The CDR3 DNA sequence: TGTGCCAGCAGTTTAGTCGGTAGCGGGAGGGCCCGATACGAGCAGTACTTC. Residues: CASSLVGSGRARYEQYF.

The chain links TRBV6-1 to TRBJ2-3, with TRBD1 matching over 9 bases. In germline, CDR1 is MNHNS, CDR2 SASEGT. The CDR3 is 14 amino acids. The J segment lost 1 base and the V segment lost 7 bases, leaving 3 bases of the junction unmatched. DNA for the CDR3: TGTGCCAGCATGCGGGACAGGGGCACAGATACGCAGTATTTT. It is translated as CASMRDRGTDTQYF.

As for this clone: The sample contains more than one DNA sequence encoding this CDR3. The genes are TRBV7-9 and TRBJ2-3, with D perhaps assigned TRBD1 or TRBD2 (5 bases each). V gave up 5 bases and J gave up 3 bases, with 12 bases separating them. CDR3 length: 14 amino acids. Germline loops: CDR1 SEHNR, CDR2 FQNEAQ (reference sequence). The CDR3 sequence is CASSLRGQTDTQYF. CDR3 DNA sequence: TGTGCCAGCAGCCTGAGGGGCCAGACAGATACGCAGTATTTT.

This clone was observed many times. The chain recombines TRBV11-3 with TRBJ2-2, with D maybe TRBD1 (6 bases). CDR1 and CDR2 (germline): SGHNT, YENEEA. The CDR3 is 15 amino acids. V lost 4 bases and J 6 bases, leaving 15 bases between the germline ends. The CDR3 loop reads CASSSGHHVPGELFF. Here the CDR3 DNA reads TGTGCCAGCAGCTCGGGACACCATGTTCCCGGGGAGCTGTTTTTT.

The J gene is TRBJ2-1, the V gene TRBV7-9, with a possible D match to TRBD1 (5 bases). The CDR3 covers 15 residues. Germline loops: CDR1 SEHNR, CDR2 FQNEAQ (reference sequence). V lost 6 bases, J lost 7 bases, and 19 bases lay in between. CDR3 protein: CASSFTRGKMNEQFF. Written as DNA, the CDR3 is TGTGCCAGCAGTTTTACAAGGGGAAAAATGAATGAGCAGTTCTTC.

This chain uses TRBV6-4 with TRBJ2-1, with TRBD2 matching 8 bases. V was pared by 6 bases and J by 3 bases, with 7 bases of the junction left unmatched. The length of the CDR3 is 15 residues. Germline V gene sequence: CDR1 MRHNA, CDR2 SNTAGT. CDR3 sequence (DNA): TGTGCCAGCAGCCCCGTAGCGGGGTACTACAATGAGCAGTTCTTC. It yields the protein CASSPVAGYYNEQFF.

This clone appeared a few times. This chain joins TRBV11-1 and TRBJ2-1; TRBD2 aligns across 7 bases. Germline V gives CDR1 SGHAT, CDR2 FQDESV (reference sequence). After removal of 5 bases from V and 0 bases from J, the junction contained 4 bases not matched to a gene. This CDR3 region has 15 residues. The CDR3 reads CASSQREDSYNEQFF. Written as DNA, the CDR3 is TGTGCCAGCAGCCAGCGGGAAGACTCCTACAATGAGCAGTTCTTC.

This chain connects TRBV30 to TRBJ2-2; D possibly corresponds to TRBD1 (7 bases). The CDR3 contains 15 residues. Germline V lookup: CDR1 GTSNPN, CDR2 SVGIG (reference sequence). V lost 4 bases to trimming and J lost 4 bases, with 16 bases between them. The DNA of the CDR3 is TGTGCCTGGATGACAGGGAGGAGGAGCACCGGGGAGCTGTTTTTT. Protein product: CAWMTGRRSTGELFF.

This clone was detected only a few times. The genes are TRBV4-1 and TRBJ1-6; no definite D call. The length of the CDR3 is 15 residues. Germline lookup yields CDR1 MGHRA and CDR2 YSYEKL. Trimming pared 0 bases from V and 7 bases from J, leaving 10 bases between. CDR3 sequence reads: CASSQDPGENSPLHF. The CDR3 nucleotides are TGCGCCAGCAGCCAAGATCCGGGTGAGAATTCACCCCTCCACTTT.

This clone was detected a few times. The chain carries TRBV29-1 and TRBJ2-5, with no clear D. V lost 3 bases, J lost 1 base, and 6 bases lay in between. Germline loops: CDR1 SQVTM, CDR2 ANQGSEA. The CDR3 consists of 12 residues. CDR3 sequence reads: CSVDGGQETQYF. DNA of the CDR3: TGCAGCGTTGACGGCGGCCAAGAGACCCAGTACTTC.

This chain uses TRBV7-8 with TRBJ2-1, with D unclear. The germline V gene encodes CDR1 SGHVS and CDR2 FQNEAQ. The CDR3 consists of 12 residues. The V gene lost 3 bases and the J gene lost 10 bases, with 10 bases spanning the gap. CDR3 residues: CASSFGFGEQFF. As DNA, the CDR3 is TGTGCCAGCAGCTTCGGGTTCGGCGAGCAGTTCTTC.

The chain employs TRBV15 and TRBJ2-7; no clear D gene. V was cut by 2 bases and J by 3 bases, with 5 bases left in between. Per the germline V gene, CDR1 is LNHNV and CDR2 is YYDKDF (reference sequence). The CDR3 runs to 12 residues. CDR3 nucleotides: TGTGCCACCAGCAGACAGAACTACGAGCAGTACTTC. It translates to CATSRQNYEQYF. Complete variable domain (other parts from reference TRBV15 and TRBJ2-7): DAMVIQNPRYQVTQFGKPVTLSCSQTLNHNVMYWYQQKSSQAPKLLFHYYDKDFNNEADTPDNFQSRRPNTSFCFLDIRSPGLGDTAMYLCATSRQNYEQYFGPGTRLTVT.

The chain uses TRBV28 and TRBJ1-1, with D perhaps TRBD1 (5 bases). CDR3 length: 15 amino acids. The germline V gene has CDR1 MDHEN and CDR2 SYDVKM. V lost 8 bases and J lost 2, with 18 bases in between. The CDR3 region is CASLTQGPTNTEAFF. In DNA, the CDR3 is TGTGCCAGCCTAACTCAGGGACCAACCAACACTGAAGCTTTCTTT.

There are a few counts of this clone. The rearrangement uses TRBV5-1 and TRBJ1-3, with TRBD1 matching 9 bases. From germline, CDR1 is SGHRS and CDR2 YFSETQ. V was pared by 5 bases and J by 0 bases, with 12 bases of the junction left unmatched. This CDR3 spans 18 amino acids. The CDR3 DNA sequence: TGCGCCAGCAGTCGATCCGGGACAGGGACCGGCTCTGGAAACACCATATATTTT. It codes for CASSRSGTGTGSGNTIYF.

This rearrangement joins TRBV15 to TRBJ1-1; 9 bases are a match to TRBD1. V lost 1 base, J lost 6 bases, and 9 bases stayed unmatched. Germline lookup yields CDR1 LNHNV and CDR2 YYDKDF (reference sequence). The CDR3 covers 16 residues. This chain's CDR3 is CATSRGRTGVVAEAFF. CDR3 DNA: TGTGCCACCAGCAGAGGACGGACAGGGGTGGTCGCTGAAGCTTTCTTT. The full variable domain, completed using reference TRBV15 and TRBJ1-1, is DAMVIQNPRYQVTQFGKPVTLSCSQTLNHNVMYWYQQKSSQAPKLLFHYYDKDFNNEADTPDNFQSRRPNTSFCFLDIRSPGLGDTAMYLCATSRGRTGVVAEAFFGQGTRLTVV.

The chain has TRBV28 and TRBJ2-2; 9 nucleotides line up with TRBD1. Per the germline V gene, CDR1 is MDHEN and CDR2 is SYDVKM. This CDR3 comprises 14 residues. After removal of 7 bases from V and 6 bases from J, the junction contained 6 bases not matched to a gene. CDR3 protein: CASIPGQGAGELFF. The CDR3 DNA sequence: TGTGCCAGCATCCCGGGACAGGGTGCCGGGGAGCTGTTTTTT.

The J gene is TRBJ2-1, the V gene TRBV6-5, with 10 bases matching TRBD1. Germline CDR1 is MNHEY and CDR2 is SVGAGI. This CDR3 is built from 15 residues. V lost 4 bases to trimming and J lost 6 bases; unmatched junction nucleotides: 6. The CDR3, as DNA: TGTGCCAGCAGTTCCGGGACAGGGGTCACCAATGAGCAGTTCTTC. Protein sequence: CASSSGTGVTNEQFF.

The chain joins TRBV7-2 to TRBJ2-3, with D unresolved. CDR1 and CDR2 from the germline V gene are SGHTA and FQGNSA. This CDR3 region has 14 residues. V was pared by 1 base and J by 0 bases, with 5 bases between. The CDR3 sequence is CASSLGHSTDTQYF. CDR3 nucleotide sequence: TGTGCCAGCAGCTTAGGCCACAGCACAGATACGCAGTATTTT.

The chain uses TRBV19 and TRBJ1-1; perhaps TRBD1 as D (6 bases). Trimming stripped 3 bases from V and 6 bases from J, with 14 bases between. This CDR3 spans 14 amino acids. In germline, CDR1 is LNHDA, CDR2 SQIVND (reference sequence). CDR3 in DNA: TGTGCCAGTAGTATCAACAGGGAAGCACCTGAAGCTTTCTTT. Translated, it gives CASSINREAPEAFF. The full variable domain, in which reference TRBV19 and TRBJ1-1 provide the parts outside the CDR3, is DGGITQSPKYLFRKEGQNVTLSCEQNLNHDAMYWYRQDPGQGLRLIYYSQIVNDFQKGDIAEGYSVSREKKESFPLTVTSAQKNPTAFYLCASSINREAPEAFFGQGTRLTVV.

The gene calls are TRBV30 and TRBJ1-3, with 7 positions matching TRBD1. The CDR3 is 14 residues long. Germline CDR1 is GTSNPN and CDR2 is SVGIG (reference sequence). The V gene end was trimmed by 6 bases and the J gene end by 0 bases; junction bases not matched to a gene: 5. In nucleotides, the CDR3 is TGTGCCTGTAACAGGGGCTACTCTGGAAACACCATATATTTT. Encoded protein: CACNRGYSGNTIYF.

CDR3 residues: CASSFRGYEQYF. The CDR3 DNA sequence: TGTGCCAGCAGCTTCCGGGGCTACGAGCAGTACTTC. The rearrangement joins TRBV5-6 to TRBJ2-7, with TRBD2 as a possible D gene (5 bases). This CDR3 is 12 amino acids long. The ends were cut back, 2 bases at V and 3 bases at J, with 6 bases in the middle. From germline, CDR1 is SGHDT and CDR2 YYEEEE.

This rearrangement joins TRBV9 to TRBJ2-7, with 9 positions matching TRBD1. In germline, CDR1 is SGDLS, CDR2 YYNGEE. V trimming: 2 bases; J trimming: 7 bases; junction bases outside the gene matches: 13. CDR3 length equals 16 residues. This chain's CDR3 is CASSVADTGGAWEQYF. DNA for the CDR3: TGTGCCAGCAGCGTGGCGGATACAGGGGGCGCGTGGGAGCAGTACTTC.

The rearrangement links TRBV7-8 to TRBJ2-7; 11 positions agree with TRBD2. CDR1 is SGHVS and CDR2 is FQNEAQ in the germline V gene. The CDR3 runs to 15 residues. The V segment lost 2 bases and the J segment 5 bases; nucleotides outside the gene matches: 5. CDR3 nucleotide sequence: TGTGCCAGCAGCTTAAGAATAGCGGGAGGGGACGAGCAGTACTTC. It translates to CASSLRIAGGDEQYF.